This TCR beta chain was captured by sequencing in a study of CDR3 diversity in severe acne. Trimming removed 5 bases at V and 12 bases at J, with 20 bases between. The CDR3 is made up of 13 amino acids. The germline CDR1 and CDR2 sequences are DFQATT and SNEGSKA (reference sequence). Each CDR3 protein gets one entry after TCRdb re-called the PCR reads with MiXCR. Of 97,000 or so distinct CDR3 sequences listed, under 60% are singletons. This clonotype was seen ten or more times. The TCR sequence derives from a male donor with acne. What was sequenced was blood. V gene TRBV20-1 combines with J gene TRBJ2-1, with D perhaps given as TRBD1 or TRBD2 (5 bases each). The CDR3 nucleotides are TGCAGTGCTCGGGGACCGCGGCTCGAGGTGCAGTTCTTC. The encoded protein is CSARGPRLEVQFF.